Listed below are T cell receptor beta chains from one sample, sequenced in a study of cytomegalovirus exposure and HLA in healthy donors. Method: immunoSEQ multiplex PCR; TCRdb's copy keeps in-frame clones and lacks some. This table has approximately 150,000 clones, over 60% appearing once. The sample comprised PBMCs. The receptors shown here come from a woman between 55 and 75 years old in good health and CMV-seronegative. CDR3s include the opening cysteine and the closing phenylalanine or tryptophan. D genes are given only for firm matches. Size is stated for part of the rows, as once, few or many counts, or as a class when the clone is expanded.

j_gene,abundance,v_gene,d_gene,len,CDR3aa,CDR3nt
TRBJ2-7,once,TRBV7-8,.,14,CASSLAESSYEQYF,TGTGCCAGCAGCTTGGCGGAGAGCTCCTACGAGCAGTACTTC
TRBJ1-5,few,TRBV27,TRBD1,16,CASSSLLQGGTQPQHF,TGTGCCAGCTCCTCACTTTTACAGGGGGGCACACAGCCCCAGCATTTT
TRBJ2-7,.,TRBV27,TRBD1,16,CASSWNLGDRSYEQYF,TGTGCCAGCAGTTGGAATTTGGGGGACAGATCCTACGAGCAGTACTTC
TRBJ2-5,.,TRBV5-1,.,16,CASSLIGGGDAETQYF,TGCGCCAGCAGCTTGATTGGAGGGGGCGACGCCGAGACCCAGTACTTC
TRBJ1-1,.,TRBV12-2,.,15,CASRFRQGMNTEAFF,TGTGCAAGTCGCTTCCGACAGGGGATGAACACTGAAGCTTTCTTT
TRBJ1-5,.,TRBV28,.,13,CASSRGQNQPQHF,TGTGCCAGCAGCAGGGGCCAGAATCAGCCCCAGCATTTT
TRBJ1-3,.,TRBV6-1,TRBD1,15,CASSAYDRDRNTIYF,TGTGCCAGCAGTGCCTACGACAGGGACAGAAACACCATATATTTT
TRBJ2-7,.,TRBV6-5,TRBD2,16,CASSYSIAGATYEQYF,TGTGCCAGCAGTTACTCGATAGCGGGGGCCACCTACGAGCAGTACTTC
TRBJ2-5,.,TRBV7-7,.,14,CASSLEGVQETQYF,TGTGCTAGCAGCTTAGAAGGGGTTCAAGAGACCCAGTACTTC
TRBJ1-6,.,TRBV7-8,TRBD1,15,CASSFSGQGRTPLHF,TGTGCCAGCAGCTTTTCGGGACAGGGCAGGACACCCCTCCACTTT
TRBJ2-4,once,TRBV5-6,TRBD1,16,CASSPPGQATKNIQYF,TGTGCCAGCAGCCCCCCGGGACAGGCGACCAAAAACATTCAGTACTTC
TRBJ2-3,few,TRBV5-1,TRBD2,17,CASSSRLAGVNTDTQYF,TGCGCCAGCAGCTCTCGACTAGCGGGGGTCAACACAGATACGCAGTATTTT
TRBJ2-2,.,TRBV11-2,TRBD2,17,CASRQSGRAAVTGELFF,TGTGCCAGCAGACAAAGCGGGAGGGCCGCGGTCACCGGGGAGCTGTTTTTT
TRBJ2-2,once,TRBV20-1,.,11,CSAGDSGELFF,TGCAGTGCTGGGGACTCCGGGGAGCTGTTTTTT
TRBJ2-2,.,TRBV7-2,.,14,CASSLPGLYGELFF,TGTGCCAGCAGCTTACCGGGACTTTACGGGGAGCTGTTTTTT
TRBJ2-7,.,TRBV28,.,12,CASSFLISEQYF,TGTGCCAGCAGTTTTCTCATCAGCGAGCAGTACTTC
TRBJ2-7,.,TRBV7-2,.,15,CASSLNLGSSYEQYF,TGTGCCAGCAGCTTAAACCTCGGGAGCTCCTACGAGCAGTACTTC
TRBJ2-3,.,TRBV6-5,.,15,CASSYSPAITDTQYF,TGTGCCAGCAGTTACTCCCCCGCGATCACAGATACGCAGTATTTT
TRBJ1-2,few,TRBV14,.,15,CASSQAGLLNYGYTF,TGTGCCAGCAGCCAGGCGGGACTACTTAACTATGGCTACACCTTC
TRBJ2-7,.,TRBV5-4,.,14,CASSRDLQDGEQYF,TGTGCCAGCAGCCGTGATCTACAGGATGGGGAGCAGTACTTC
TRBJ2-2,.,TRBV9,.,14,CASSPQPSTGELFF,TGTGCCAGCAGCCCACAGCCAAGCACCGGGGAGCTGTTTTTT
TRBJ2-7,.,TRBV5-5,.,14,CASSSPLLGAEQYF,TGTGCCAGCAGCTCCCCCCTCCTAGGTGCCGAGCAGTACTTC
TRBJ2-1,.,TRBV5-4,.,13,CASSLVGNNEQFF,TGTGCCAGCAGCTTGGTCGGGAATAATGAGCAGTTCTTC
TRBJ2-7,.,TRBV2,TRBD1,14,CASREQGSSYEQYF,TGTGCCAGCAGAGAACAGGGGAGCTCCTACGAGCAGTACTTC
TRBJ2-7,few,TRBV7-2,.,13,CASSRTRDYEQYF,TGTGCCAGCAGCCGGACCCGGGACTACGAGCAGTACTTC
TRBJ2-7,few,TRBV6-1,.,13,CASSVWGGLEQYF,TGTGCCAGCAGTGTGTGGGGGGGGCTCGAGCAGTACTTC
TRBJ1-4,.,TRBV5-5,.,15,CASSLAEGGDEKLFF,TGTGCCAGCAGCTTGGCAGAGGGAGGAGATGAAAAACTGTTTTTT
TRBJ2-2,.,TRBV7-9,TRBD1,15,CASSRGQGNTGELFF,TGTGCCAGCAGCCGCGGACAGGGGAACACCGGGGAGCTGTTTTTT
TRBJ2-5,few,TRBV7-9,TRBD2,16,CASSLGGSGGQETQYF,TGTGCCAGCAGCTTAGGGGGTTCGGGGGGCCAAGAGACCCAGTACTTC
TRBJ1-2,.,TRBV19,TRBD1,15,CASSVQGIGNYGYTF,TGTGCCAGTAGTGTACAGGGGATAGGTAACTATGGCTACACCTTC
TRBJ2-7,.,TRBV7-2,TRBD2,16,CASSLGPGGSFYEQYF,TGTGCCAGCAGCTTAGGGCCGGGAGGGAGTTTTTACGAGCAGTACTTC
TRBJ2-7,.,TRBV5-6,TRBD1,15,CASSAGQGPFYEQYF,TGTGCCAGCAGCGCCGGACAGGGACCCTTTTACGAGCAGTACTTC
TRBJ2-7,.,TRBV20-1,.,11,CSAGQGYEQYF,TGCAGTGCCGGTCAGGGGTACGAGCAGTACTTC
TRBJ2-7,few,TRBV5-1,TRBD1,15,CASSLGQGASDEQYF,TGCGCCAGCAGCTTGGGTCAGGGGGCTTCGGACGAGCAGTACTTC
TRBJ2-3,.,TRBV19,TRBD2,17,CASSKGILAVSTDTQYF,TGTGCCAGTAGTAAGGGTATTCTAGCGGTTAGCACAGATACGCAGTATTTT
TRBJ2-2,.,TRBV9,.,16,CASSPSSDLAGGELFF,TGTGCCAGCAGCCCTTCCTCGGACCTTGCGGGCGGGGAGCTGTTTTTT
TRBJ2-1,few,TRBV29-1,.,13,CSVGGNQYNEQFF,TGCAGCGTTGGCGGGAACCAATACAATGAGCAGTTCTTC
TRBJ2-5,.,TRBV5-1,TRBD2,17,CASSLNSGGNPQETQYF,TGCGCCAGCAGCTTGAACAGCGGGGGGAACCCCCAAGAGACCCAGTACTTC
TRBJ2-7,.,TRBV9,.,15,CASSPHEGGGFEQYF,TGTGCCAGCAGCCCTCACGAAGGAGGGGGCTTCGAGCAGTACTTC
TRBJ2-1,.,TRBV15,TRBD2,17,CATSRDYLAGRDNEQFF,TGTGCCACCAGCAGAGACTACCTAGCGGGCCGGGACAATGAGCAGTTCTTC
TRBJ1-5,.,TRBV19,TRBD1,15,CASTVETGGRQPQHF,TGTGCCAGTACCGTCGAGACAGGGGGCCGTCAGCCCCAGCATTTT
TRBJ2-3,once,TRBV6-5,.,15,CASRGAWGRSDTQYF,TGTGCCAGCAGAGGGGCCTGGGGGCGGTCAGATACGCAGTATTTT
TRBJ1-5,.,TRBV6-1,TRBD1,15,CASSVTGASNQPQHF,TGTGCCAGCAGTGTAACAGGGGCCAGCAATCAGCCCCAGCATTTT
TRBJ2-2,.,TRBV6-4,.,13,CASSESPAGELFF,TGTGCCAGCAGTGAATCCCCGGCCGGGGAGCTGTTTTTT
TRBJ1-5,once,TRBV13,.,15,CASSLSGVSNQPQHF,TGTGCCAGCAGCTTGTCGGGGGTCAGCAATCAGCCCCAGCATTTT
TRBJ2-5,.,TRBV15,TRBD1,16,CATSKGTGGGEETQYF,TGTGCCACCAGCAAAGGTACAGGGGGAGGTGAAGAGACCCAGTACTTC
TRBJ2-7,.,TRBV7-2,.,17,CASSLGGRARSRSEQYF,TGTGCCAGCAGCTTGGGAGGCAGGGCGAGATCGCGGAGCGAGCAGTACTTC
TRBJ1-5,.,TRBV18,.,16,CASSPLSGGIDQPQHF,TGTGCCAGCTCACCCCTCTCCGGGGGTATAGATCAGCCCCAGCATTTT
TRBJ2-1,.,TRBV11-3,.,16,CASSLDGGSSYNEQFF,TGTGCCAGCAGCTTAGACGGCGGAAGCTCCTACAATGAGCAGTTCTTC
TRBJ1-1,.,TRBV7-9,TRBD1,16,CASSTWQGGTNTEAFF,TGTGCCAGCAGTACCTGGCAGGGGGGCACAAACACTGAAGCTTTCTTT
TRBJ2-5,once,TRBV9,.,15,CASSVARAGQETQYF,TGTGCCAGCAGCGTAGCCAGGGCCGGTCAAGAGACCCAGTACTTC
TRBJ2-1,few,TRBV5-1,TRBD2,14,CASSPGTSSNEQFF,TGCGCCAGCAGCCCAGGGACTAGCTCGAATGAGCAGTTCTTC
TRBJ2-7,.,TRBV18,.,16,CASSPRPSQGGYEQYF,TGTGCCAGCTCACCCCGCCCCAGCCAGGGGGGCTACGAGCAGTACTTC
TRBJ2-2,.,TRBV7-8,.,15,CASSPGLLHTGELFF,TGTGCCAGCAGCCCCGGACTACTACACACCGGGGAGCTGTTTTTT